Listed below are T cell receptor beta chains from one sample, sequenced in a study of regulatory T cells in long-lasting Graves disease. In TCRdb, the multiplex PCR reads were re-called with MiXCR into one record per CDR3 protein. Among 250,000 to 300,000 distinct CDR3 sequences listed, about 18% were seen once. The same data also contributed to another study, on T cells in Graves' hyperthyroidism and ophthalmopathy.

The sample here was peripheral blood mononuclear cells (PBMCs), taken at new diagnosis, from a patient treated with antithyroid drugs. The source is a woman aged 25 to 45 with Graves disease. Each CDR3 is given with its conserved first and last residue. D genes are given only for firm matches. For some rows the clone size is stated as once, few or many, or as a class when expanded; others skip it.

TRBJ1-5,many,TRBV6-5,TRBD1,TGTGCCAGCAGTTCCCTGACAGGGTTGGGTCAGCCCCAGCATTTT,CASSSLTGLGQPQHF
TRBJ2-1,many,TRBV27,.,TGTGCCAGCAGTCCGGGACATTACCATGAGCAGTTCTTC,CASSPGHYHEQFF
TRBJ2-5,.,TRBV7-2,TRBD2,TGTGCCAGCAGCCATAGCGGGGGGGCCAGGGAGACCCAGTACTTC,CASSHSGGARETQYF
TRBJ1-2,many,TRBV20-1,TRBD1,TGCAGTGCTAGAGATCTGGGGACAGGGGGGGTCGCATATGGCTACACCTTC,CSARDLGTGGVAYGYTF
TRBJ2-2,few,TRBV4-1,TRBD2,TGCGCCAGCAGCCAAGATCGGGGACTAACGAACACCGGGGAGCTGTTTTTT,CASSQDRGLTNTGELFF
TRBJ1-2,many,TRBV19,.,TGTGCCAGTAGCGTGAAAGGAGGTGGCTACACCTTC,CASSVKGGGYTF
TRBJ2-7,many,TRBV14,TRBD1,TGTGCCAGCAGCAACCCGGGACAGGGGCATTACGAGCAGTACTTC,CASSNPGQGHYEQYF
TRBJ2-5,many,TRBV2,TRBD1,TGTGCCAGGCCGGGACAGGGGCCCGCGAAGACCCAGTACTTC,CARPGQGPAKTQYF
TRBJ1-5,many,TRBV20-1,.,TGCAGTGCTACAGAGGTGGGGGGACAGCCCCAGCATTTT,CSATEVGGQPQHF
TRBJ1-2,many,TRBV5-1,.,TGCGCCAGCAGCTTGGAAAACTTTGGCTACACCTTC,CASSLENFGYTF
TRBJ2-5,many,TRBV6-1,.,TGTGCCAGCAGTAACAGGGATGGAAGGGAGACCCAGTACTTC,CASSNRDGRETQYF
TRBJ2-7,many,TRBV3-1,.,TGTGCCAGCAGCCAAGACCGGGACTACGAGCAGTACTTC,CASSQDRDYEQYF
TRBJ1-5,many,TRBV6-5,.,TGTGCCAGCAGTTACCCCGAAGAGGCTCAGCCCCAGCATTTT,CASSYPEEAQPQHF
TRBJ2-7,.,TRBV20-1,TRBD2,TGCAGTGCTAGATTTAGCGGGAGTGGGGAGCAGTACTTC,CSARFSGSGEQYF
TRBJ2-1,many,TRBV6-1,.,TGTGCCAGCAGACCCTTCCCCGGGACTCCCTCCTACAATGAGCAGTTCTTC,CASRPFPGTPSYNEQFF
TRBJ2-5,many,TRBV2,TRBD2,TGTGCCAGCAGTGCTTTTGCAGCGGGGGGAGAGACCCAGTACTTC,CASSAFAAGGETQYF
TRBJ1-2,many,TRBV27,TRBD1,TGTGCCAGCAGCACTACCCGGACAGGGGGGGAAATGAACTATGGCTACACCTTC,CASSTTRTGGEMNYGYTF
TRBJ2-7,.,TRBV7-2,TRBD1,TGTGCCAGCAGCTACCGGGACAGGTTATCCGAGCAGTACTTC,CASSYRDRLSEQYF
TRBJ1-1,many,TRBV20-1,.,TGCAGTGCTAAGCCCCCTACCCTGGGGCACACTGAAGCTTTCTTT,CSAKPPTLGHTEAFF
TRBJ1-1,.,TRBV30,.,TGTGCCCCCCAGCCTCCTCAAGCTTTCTTT,CAPQPPQAFF
TRBJ1-5,many,TRBV29-1,.,TGCAGCGTTGCCCTAACCGCGGGTGCCGATCAGCCCCAGCATTTT,CSVALTAGADQPQHF
TRBJ2-5,many,TRBV6-1,.,TGTGCCAGCAGCGCCGGCTGGGAGACCCAGTACTTC,CASSAGWETQYF
TRBJ1-5,many,TRBV5-1,.,TGCGCCAGCAGCTTGACGGTAGGAGGTCAGCCCCAGCATTTT,CASSLTVGGQPQHF
TRBJ1-2,.,TRBV5-1,.,TGCGCCAGCAGCTTATACAGTGCTAACTATGGCTACACCTTC,CASSLYSANYGYTF
TRBJ1-3,.,TRBV5-6,.,TGTGCCAGCAGCTTGTACTTCCGGGGCAGCGCGGAAAACACCATATATTTT,CASSLYFRGSAENTIYF
TRBJ2-6,many,TRBV12-3/TRBV12-4,.,TGTGCCAGCAGTCCATCGCCCGGGACAAGCTCTGGGGCCAACGTCCTGACTTTC,CASSPSPGTSSGANVLTF
TRBJ1-1,many,TRBV2,.,TGTGCCAGCAGGAGTACCCGGGGCTTGAACACTGAAGCTTTCTTT,CASRSTRGLNTEAFF
TRBJ1-1,many,TRBV7-9,.,TGTGCCAGCAGCTTAGCGGGGAGGGGGGGAACTGAAGCTTTCTTT,CASSLAGRGGTEAFF
TRBJ2-2,.,TRBV18,.,TGTGCCAGCTCATCCAGGGGAAACACCGGGGAGCTGTTTTTT,CASSSRGNTGELFF
TRBJ1-2,.,TRBV4-1,.,TGCGCCAGCGCCCATATTGCAGGGCACTCGGACTATGGCTACACCTTC,CASAHIAGHSDYGYTF
TRBJ1-1,many,TRBV5-1,.,TGCGCCAGCAGCTTGGTCGGGAGGCCGGAATACACTGAAGCTTTCTTT,CASSLVGRPEYTEAFF
TRBJ1-6,.,TRBV20-1,TRBD1,TGCAGTGCCCCGAGGACAGGGACCAATAATTCACCCCTCCACTTT,CSAPRTGTNNSPLHF
TRBJ1-5,many,TRBV28,.,TGTGCCAGCAGTTTATGGGGGGGTAGCAATCAGCCCCAGCATTTT,CASSLWGGSNQPQHF
TRBJ1-5,many,TRBV27,.,TGTGCCAGCAGTTTACAAAGTTCCAATCAGCCCCAGCATTTT,CASSLQSSNQPQHF
TRBJ2-2,many,TRBV6-2/TRBV6-3,.,TGTGCCAGCAGCCAAGGGGGGGGTCGCACCGGGGAGCTGTTTTTT,CASSQGGGRTGELFF
TRBJ2-1,many,TRBV19,.,TGTGCCAGTAGTATGGGAGGCGAGCAGTTCTTC,CASSMGGEQFF
TRBJ1-2,.,TRBV12-3/TRBV12-4,.,TGTGCCAGCAGCCTGACAGGCAATAACTATGGCTACACCTTC,CASSLTGNNYGYTF
TRBJ1-1,many,TRBV11-2,.,TGTGCCAGCAGCTTAGAGACCAGGGGTGGCACTGAAGCTTTCTTT,CASSLETRGGTEAFF
TRBJ2-2,.,TRBV5-4,TRBD1,TGTGCCAGCAGCCGTGAGGGGACAGGGGACACCGGGGAGCTGTTTTTT,CASSREGTGDTGELFF
TRBJ1-1,few,TRBV6-1,TRBD1,TGTGCCAGCAGTGACATAACAGGGGGGTTAATTAACACTGAAGCTTTCTTT,CASSDITGGLINTEAFF
TRBJ2-7,many,TRBV12-3/TRBV12-4,TRBD1,TGTGCCAGCAGTCCCCACAGGGGATGGTACGAGCAGTACTTC,CASSPHRGWYEQYF
TRBJ1-6,many,TRBV7-3,.,TGTGCCAGCAGCTTAACGCGGAATAGGTGGGGACGGCGTTCACCCCTCCACTTT,CASSLTRNRWGRRSPLHF
TRBJ2-1,.,TRBV19,.,TGTGCCAGTATAGCCGGGGGCCAAAAGAATGAGCAGTTCTTC,CASIAGGQKNEQFF
TRBJ1-2,many,TRBV12-3/TRBV12-4,.,TGTGCCAGCAGCTCTTCAAGACTCGGCTACACCTTC,CASSSSRLGYTF
TRBJ2-2,many,TRBV20-1,TRBD1,TGCAGTGCTGAGGGACAGGGGGCCTACACCGGGGAGCTGTTTTTT,CSAEGQGAYTGELFF
TRBJ1-1,many,TRBV20-1,.,TGCAGTGCTACACGGCCCACTGAAGCTTTCTTT,CSATRPTEAFF
TRBJ1-1,many,TRBV20-1,TRBD1,TGCAGTGCCCTCGAGACAGGAGGGGGCTCAGCTTTCTTT,CSALETGGGSAFF
TRBJ1-1,few,TRBV19,.,TGTGCCAGTAGCAAACCACAGGTTGGCACTGAAGCTTTCTTT,CASSKPQVGTEAFF
TRBJ1-2,many,TRBV4-1,TRBD1,TGCGCCAGCAATTCAGGACAGGGATTGCGTGGCTACACCTTC,CASNSGQGLRGYTF
TRBJ1-5,many,TRBV6-2/TRBV6-3,.,TGTGCCAGCAGTTACTCGACCGGGAATCAGCCCCAGCATTTT,CASSYSTGNQPQHF
TRBJ2-1,many,TRBV3-1,TRBD1,TGTGCCAGCAGTCAAGGGACGGGACAGGGGAGGAATGAGCAGTTCTTC,CASSQGTGQGRNEQFF
TRBJ2-7,.,TRBV29-1,TRBD1,TGCAGCGTTGGACAGGGGGCTTACGAGCAGTACTTC,CSVGQGAYEQYF
TRBJ1-6,few,TRBV29-1,.,TGCAGCGTCTCGGAGAAAAGCTATAATCCACCCCTCCACTTT,CSVSEKSYNPPLHF
TRBJ1-2,few,TRBV7-6,TRBD1,TGTGCCAGCAGCAACCAGGGGGCTTCGGTTTATGGCTACACCTTC,CASSNQGASVYGYTF
TRBJ2-3,.,TRBV5-6,TRBD2,TGTGCCAGCAGTCCCCTCCTAGCGGGGGGCCTAGATACGCAGTATTTT,CASSPLLAGGLDTQYF
TRBJ1-1,many,TRBV11-2,.,TGTGCCAGCAGCTTAACGACCTGGGGCATGAACACTGAAGCTTTCTTT,CASSLTTWGMNTEAFF
TRBJ1-5,many,TRBV6-1,TRBD1,TGTGCCAGCAGAAGGGGGACAGGGGCTCAGCCCCAGCATTTT,CASRRGTGAQPQHF
TRBJ2-2,few,TRBV7-3,TRBD2,TGTGCCAGCGGGCGGGGGGGCCTGGACGGGGAGCTGTTTTTT,CASGRGGLDGELFF
TRBJ2-5,many,TRBV10-1,.,TGCGCCAGCAGTGAAGGAGCTTGGGAGACCCAGTACTTC,CASSEGAWETQYF
TRBJ2-1,many,TRBV6-1,.,TGTGCCAGCGGCTCCTCGGGACGGAGATACAATGAGCAGTTCTTC,CASGSSGRRYNEQFF